This T cell receptor beta chain was obtained from a study of cytomegalovirus exposure and HLA in healthy donors. Study-level points and caveats: Per a prior analysis, the majority of TCR beta V segments were productive roughly 87% or roughly 30% of the time. Researchers left out some V segments, among them TRBV6-2 and TRBV6-3, as indistinguishable.

At sampling all donors were nominally healthy, likely with unrecorded immune exposures. PCR amplification relied on 60 Vbeta primers (plus 13 Jbeta primers). The authors' processing: There were about 80 million unique TCR beta chains by a later count, and approximately 10 million of them were shared. Measured with immunoSEQ multiplex PCR; TCRdb has only the in-frame clones, and not every one. V and J calls and clone size follow that table, whereas D and trimming were derived from the DNA. This sample yields roughly 260,000 clones, of which approximately 84% are seen a single time; about 2% belongs to the top ten. The CDR3 has 11 amino acids. CDR1 is ENHRY and CDR2 is SYGVKD in the germline V gene. Trimming removed 6 bases from V and 8 bases from J, with 10 bases in between. Worth noting for this clone: Its antigen is not known.

The source is a woman aged 40-49 years in good health and CMV-seropositive. Sequencing was carried out using PBMCs. This rearrangement joins TRBV10-3 to TRBJ1-1; D possibly corresponds to TRBD1 (6 bases). CDR3 in amino acids: CAIRGQTEAFF. CDR3 in DNA: TGTGCCATCAGAGGACAGACCGAAGCTTTCTTT.